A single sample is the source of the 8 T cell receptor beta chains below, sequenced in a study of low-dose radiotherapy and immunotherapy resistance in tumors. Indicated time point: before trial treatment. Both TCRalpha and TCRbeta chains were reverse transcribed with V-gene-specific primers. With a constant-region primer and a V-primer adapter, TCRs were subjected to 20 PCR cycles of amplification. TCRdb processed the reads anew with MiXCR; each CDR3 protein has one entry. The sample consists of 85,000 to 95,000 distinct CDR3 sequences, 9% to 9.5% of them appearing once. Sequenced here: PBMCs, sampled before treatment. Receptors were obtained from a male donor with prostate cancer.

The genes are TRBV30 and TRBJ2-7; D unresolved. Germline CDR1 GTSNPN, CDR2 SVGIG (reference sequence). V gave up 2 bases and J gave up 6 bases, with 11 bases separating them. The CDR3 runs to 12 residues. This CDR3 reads CAWSPTVREQYF. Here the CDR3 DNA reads TGTGCCTGGAGTCCCACCGTCCGCGAGCAGTACTTC.

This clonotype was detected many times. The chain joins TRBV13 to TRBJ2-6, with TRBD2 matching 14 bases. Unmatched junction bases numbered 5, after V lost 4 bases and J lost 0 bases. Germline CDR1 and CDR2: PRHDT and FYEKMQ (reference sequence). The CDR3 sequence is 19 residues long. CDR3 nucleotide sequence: TGTGCCAGCAGCTCCGGACTAGCGGGAGGCTACTCTGGGGCCAACGTCCTGACTTTC. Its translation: CASSSGLAGGYSGANVLTF.

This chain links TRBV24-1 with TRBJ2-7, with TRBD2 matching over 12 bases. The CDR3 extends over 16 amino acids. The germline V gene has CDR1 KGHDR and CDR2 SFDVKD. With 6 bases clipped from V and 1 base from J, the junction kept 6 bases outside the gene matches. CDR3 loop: CATSHGLAGRSYEQYF. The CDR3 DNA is TGTGCCACCAGTCATGGACTAGCGGGACGGTCCTACGAGCAGTACTTC.

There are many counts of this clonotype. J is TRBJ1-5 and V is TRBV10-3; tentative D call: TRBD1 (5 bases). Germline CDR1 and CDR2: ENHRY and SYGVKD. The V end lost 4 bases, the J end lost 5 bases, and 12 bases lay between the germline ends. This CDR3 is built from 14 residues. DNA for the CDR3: TGTGCCATCAGTGGTCAGGGTTCGGATCAGCCCCAGCATTTT. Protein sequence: CAISGQGSDQPQHF.

CDR3 bases: TGCAGCGTCGGACAGAACAATGAGCAGTTCTTC. Its protein is CSVGQNNEQFF. This chain uses TRBV29-1 with TRBJ2-1; tentative D call: TRBD1 (6 bases). Germline CDR1 SQVTM, CDR2 ANQGSEA. The CDR3 loop spans 11 amino acids. V was pared by 6 bases and J by 5 bases, with 8 bases between.

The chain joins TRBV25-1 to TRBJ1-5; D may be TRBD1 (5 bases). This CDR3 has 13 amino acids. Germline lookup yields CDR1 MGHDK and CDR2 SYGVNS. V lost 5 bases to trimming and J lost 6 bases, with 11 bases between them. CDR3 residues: CASSKEGTQPQHF. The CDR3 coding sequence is TGTGCCAGCAGTAAGGAGGGGACTCAGCCCCAGCATTTT.

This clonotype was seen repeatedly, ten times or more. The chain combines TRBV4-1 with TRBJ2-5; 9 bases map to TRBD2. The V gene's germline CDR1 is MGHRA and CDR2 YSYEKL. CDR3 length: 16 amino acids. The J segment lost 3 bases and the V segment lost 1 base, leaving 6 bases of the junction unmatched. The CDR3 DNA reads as TGCGCCAGCAGCCAAGGTCGAGCGGGAGGTAAAGAGACCCAGTACTTC. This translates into CASSQGRAGGKETQYF.

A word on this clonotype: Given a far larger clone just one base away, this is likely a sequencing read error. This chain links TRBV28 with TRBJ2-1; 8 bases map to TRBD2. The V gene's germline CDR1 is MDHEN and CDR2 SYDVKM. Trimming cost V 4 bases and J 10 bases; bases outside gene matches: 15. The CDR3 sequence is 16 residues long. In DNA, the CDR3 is TGTGCCAGCAGTTCCCCGGGCGGGAGGTTCTCCTACGAGCAGTTCTTC. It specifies CASSSPGGRFSYEQFF.